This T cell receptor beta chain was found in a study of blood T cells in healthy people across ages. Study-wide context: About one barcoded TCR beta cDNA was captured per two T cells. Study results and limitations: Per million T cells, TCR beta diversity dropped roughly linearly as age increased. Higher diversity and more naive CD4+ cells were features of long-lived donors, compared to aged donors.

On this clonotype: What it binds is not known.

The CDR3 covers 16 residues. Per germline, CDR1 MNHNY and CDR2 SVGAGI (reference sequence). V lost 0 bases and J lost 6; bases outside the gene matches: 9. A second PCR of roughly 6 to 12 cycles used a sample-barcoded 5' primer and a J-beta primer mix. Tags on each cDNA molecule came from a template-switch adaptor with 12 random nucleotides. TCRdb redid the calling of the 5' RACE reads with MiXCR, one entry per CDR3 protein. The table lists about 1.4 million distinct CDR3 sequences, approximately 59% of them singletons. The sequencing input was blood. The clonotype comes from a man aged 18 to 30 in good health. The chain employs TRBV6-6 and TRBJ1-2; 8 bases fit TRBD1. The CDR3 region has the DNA TGTGCCAGCAGTTACTCCGGAGACAGGGGATTCGATGGCTACACCTTC. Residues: CASSYSGDRGFDGYTF.